This T cell receptor (beta chain) derives from a study of blood T cell repertoires in COVID-19. Study information: The United States, Italy and Spain supplied acute and convalescent COVID-19 samples. From T cells, B-cell-depleted T cells, or PBMCs came the material, which was cDNA or gDNA.

Original analysis: Estimates of nucleated cell counts were drawn from the amplification of reference gene primers. The repertoire was sequenced with immunoSEQ multiplex PCR; TCRdb's copy has only in-frame clones and lacks some. That table gives V, J and clone size, and the DNA gave D and trimming. The sample gives roughly 260,000 clones, approximately 90% of which show up once; around 2.2% is in the top ten. CDR1 SGHRS and CDR2 YFSETQ come from the germline V gene. This CDR3 has 15 amino acids. On this clone itself: Its ends do not fully match the called genes, so a read error is possible.

Sequencing was carried out using peripheral blood. This chain uses TRBV5-1 with TRBJ2-5; D is possibly TRBD2 (5 bases). The receptor's source is a woman between 45 and 65 years old who had recovered from COVID-19. The CDR3 DNA reads as TGCGCCAGCAGCTTGTGGTCACTAGGGCAAGGGACCCAGTACTTC. Translating it yields CASSLWSLGQGTQYF.